These 16 T cell receptor beta chains originate from one sample sequenced in a study of cytomegalovirus exposure and HLA in healthy donors. The PCR had 60 Vbeta and 13 Jbeta primers. Sequenced by immunoSEQ multiplex PCR; TCRdb stores in-frame clones only, minus some. The sample has 100,000 to 150,000 clones; around 74% are singletons. The sequenced sample consisted of PBMCs. Receptors originate from a woman between 45 and 65 years old in good health and CMV-seropositive.

This rearrangement joins TRBV5-8 to TRBJ2-2; D ambiguous. This CDR3 contains 15 residues. Germline CDR1 and CDR2: SGHTS and YDEGEE. The V and J ends lost 5 bases and 3 bases respectively, with 14 bases between them. The CDR3 is CASSPGWVDTGELFF. The CDR3 region has the DNA TGTGCCAGCAGTCCAGGTTGGGTAGACACCGGGGAGCTGTTTTTT.

This clone showed up just a few times. The chain couples TRBV29-1 to TRBJ2-7; 8 nucleotides line up with TRBD2. CDR1 and CDR2 (germline): SQVTM, ANQGSEA. Losses at the gene ends were 6 bases for V and 4 bases for J; bases not matched to a gene: 5. The CDR3 loop spans 12 amino acids. The CDR3 nucleotides read TGCAGCGTCTATAGCGGGGCGTACGAGCAGTACTTC. It is translated as CSVYSGAYEQYF.

The chain uses TRBV7-8 and TRBJ2-7; TRBD1 aligns across 8 bases. CDR1 is SGHVS, CDR2 FQNEAQ, per germline. This CDR3 is built from 13 residues. Losses at the gene ends were 9 bases for V and 5 bases for J; bases not matched to a gene: 9. The CDR3 sequence: CARLWTGLNEQYF. DNA of the CDR3: TGTGCCAGATTGTGGACAGGGCTGAACGAGCAGTACTTC.

The CDR3 DNA sequence: TGTGCCTGGAGCCAGACTTTGGGGCCAGGAGAGACCCAGTACTTC. Encoded protein: CAWSQTLGPGETQYF. The genes are TRBV30 and TRBJ2-5, with D perhaps matching TRBD1 (5 bases). V was cut by 3 bases and J by 4 bases, with 18 bases left in between. Germline CDR1 reads GTSNPN; CDR2 reads SVGIG (reference sequence). This CDR3 spans 15 amino acids.

The V and J genes are TRBV5-4 and TRBJ2-7, with a possible D match to TRBD2 (7 bases). Per germline, CDR1 SGHNT and CDR2 YYREEE (reference sequence). The germline V and J ends were trimmed by 2 bases and 2 bases, with 8 bases remaining between them. The CDR3 spans 13 residues. CDR3 sequence (DNA): TGTGCCAGCAGCTTCGGGGGGCCCTACGAGCAGTACTTC. Translation gives CASSFGGPYEQYF.

This chain uses TRBV29-1 with TRBJ2-3; 13 bases are shared with TRBD2. Germline trimming cut 2 bases from V and 0 bases from J; bases unmatched to any gene: 5. The CDR3 spans 17 residues. Germline V lookup: CDR1 SQVTM, CDR2 ANQGSEA. The CDR3: CSVEPTSGGGSTDTQYF. CDR3 sequence (DNA): TGCAGCGTTGAACCCACTAGCGGGGGGGGAAGCACAGATACGCAGTATTTT.

CDR3 DNA: TGTGCCTGGAGTGTGGGCAGGGTTAACACTGAAGCTTTCTTT. This sequence encodes CAWSVGRVNTEAFF. The rearrangement joins TRBV30 to TRBJ1-1; possibly TRBD1 for D (5 bases). Germline lookup yields CDR1 GTSNPN and CDR2 SVGIG (reference sequence). Trimming shortened V by 0 bases and J by 2 bases, and 10 bases separated the two germline ends. The CDR3 loop spans 14 amino acids.

This chain uses TRBV5-6 with TRBJ2-5; no clear D. V dropped 4 bases and J dropped 1 base, with 8 bases sitting between them. Germline lookup yields CDR1 SGHDT and CDR2 YYEEEE. CDR3 length: 13 residues. For the CDR3, the DNA is TGTGCCAGCAGCGAGGCCCTCCAAGAGACCCAGTACTTC. It is translated as CASSEALQETQYF.

J is TRBJ2-7 and V is TRBV28; D might be TRBD1 (6 bases). This CDR3 region has 13 residues. Between the trimmed V and J ends, which lost 7 bases and 6 bases, there was a span of 16 bases. The germline gives CDR1 MDHEN, CDR2 SYDVKM. The CDR3: CASTGRGLREQYF. In DNA form, the CDR3 reads TGTGCCAGCACCGGCAGGGGTCTCCGCGAGCAGTACTTC.

The chain uses TRBV19 and TRBJ1-4; 7 bases are a match to TRBD1. Per the germline V gene, CDR1 is LNHDA and CDR2 is SQIVND (reference sequence). This CDR3 contains 14 residues. With 3 bases clipped from V and 7 bases from J, the junction kept 5 bases outside the gene matches. The CDR3 sequence is CASSMVGTAEKLFF. The CDR3 DNA reads as TGTGCCAGTAGTATGGTGGGGACAGCTGAAAAACTGTTTTTT.

V gene TRBV15 combines with J gene TRBJ1-2; the match to TRBD1 covers 8 bases. The trim removed 5 bases at V and 7 bases at J, leaving 9 bases unmatched. The CDR3 has 14 amino acids. Germline loops: CDR1 LNHNV, CDR2 YYDKDF (reference sequence). The CDR3 here is CATSGSRQGFGYTF. In DNA, the CDR3 is TGTGCCACCAGCGGATCAAGACAGGGGTTTGGCTACACCTTC.

The chain couples TRBV6-1 to TRBJ1-1; D not certain. CDR1 and CDR2 from the germline V gene are MNHNS and SASEGT. The CDR3 has 13 residues. Trimming left V 3 bases short and J 6 bases short, with 11 bases between. CDR3 protein: CASSELGGAEAFF. CDR3 in DNA: TGTGCCAGCAGTGAGCTTGGTGGAGCTGAAGCTTTCTTT.

The V gene is TRBV10-3, the J gene TRBJ2-2, with TRBD1 as a possible D gene (5 bases). The V gene lost 2 bases and the J gene lost 1 base, with 5 bases spanning the gap. Germline CDR1 ENHRY, CDR2 SYGVKD. The CDR3 runs to 14 residues. This CDR3 reads CAISETGNTGELFF. The CDR3 bases are TGTGCCATCAGTGAGACAGGGAACACCGGGGAGCTGTTTTTT.

The chain couples TRBV6-5 to TRBJ2-7; the D gene is possibly TRBD1 (7 bases). Germline V CDR1 and CDR2: MNHEY, SVGAGI. This CDR3 is built from 15 residues. Trimming shortened V by 2 bases and J by 0 bases, and 11 bases separated the two germline ends. CDR3 in DNA: TGTGCCAGCAGTTACCTCCAGGGGGGCTCCTACGAGCAGTACTTC. Translating gives CASSYLQGGSYEQYF.

The chain employs TRBV7-8 and TRBJ1-1; TRBD1 is a possible D gene (5 bases). The CDR3 covers 13 residues. The V gene lost 3 bases and the J gene lost 4 bases, with 9 bases spanning the gap. Germline V gene sequence: CDR1 SGHVS, CDR2 FQNEAQ. CDR3 coding DNA: TGTGCCAGCAGCTTTCAGGGATTCACTGAAGCTTTCTTT. This sequence encodes CASSFQGFTEAFF.

This chain uses TRBV5-1 with TRBJ2-7, with D perhaps TRBD2 (7 bases). V shed 4 bases and J shed 4 bases, with 21 bases lying between them. The CDR3 consists of 16 residues. Germline-derived CDR1 and CDR2 are SGHRS and YFSETQ. The CDR3 sequence is CASSGRNNGGRYEQYF. The CDR3 DNA sequence: TGCGCCAGCAGCGGACGGAACAACGGGGGGCGATACGAGCAGTACTTC.